This T cell receptor (beta chain) was identified during a study of cytomegalovirus exposure and HLA in healthy donors. Study results and limitations: In a later analysis, parvovirus B19, influenza, CMV and Epstein-Barr virus appeared linked to several top co-occurrence clusters. In a later analysis, a genetic analysis reported fewer productive-TCR N-insertions in an Asian-associated ancestry cluster than the cohort average.

With respect to this clone: What it recognizes is unknown.

PCR employed 60 Vbeta and 13 Jbeta primers. The data were produced by immunoSEQ multiplex PCR, yet TCRdb's version contains in-frame clones alone and is incomplete. The repertoire holds 150,000 to 180,000 clones, with over 70% as singletons. The sample consisted of PBMCs. This TCR was sampled from a man aged 30 to 45 in good health and CMV-seronegative.

CDR3 in amino acids: CASSLRAGGTYNEQFF. The CDR3 nucleotides are TGTGCCAGCAGCTTACGAGCGGGGGGCACCTACAATGAGCAGTTCTTC. This chain joins TRBV7-2 and TRBJ2-1; 9 bases map to TRBD2. The germline V gene encodes CDR1 SGHTA and CDR2 FQGNSA. The CDR3 sequence is 16 residues long. J lost 2 bases, V lost 2 bases, and 4 bases had no gene match.